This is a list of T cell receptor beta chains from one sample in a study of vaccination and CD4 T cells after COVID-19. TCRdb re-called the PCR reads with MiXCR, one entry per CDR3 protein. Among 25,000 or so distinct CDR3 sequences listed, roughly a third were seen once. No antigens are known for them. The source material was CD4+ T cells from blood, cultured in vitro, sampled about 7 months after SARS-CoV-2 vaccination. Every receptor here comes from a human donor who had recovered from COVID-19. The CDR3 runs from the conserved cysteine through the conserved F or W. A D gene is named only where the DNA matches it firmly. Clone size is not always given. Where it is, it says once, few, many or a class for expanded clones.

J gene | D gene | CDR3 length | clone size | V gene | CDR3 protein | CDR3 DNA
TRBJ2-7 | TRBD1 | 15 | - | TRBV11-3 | CASSQGTGATYEQYF | TGTGCCAGCAGCCAAGGGACAGGGGCTACCTACGAGCAGTACTTC
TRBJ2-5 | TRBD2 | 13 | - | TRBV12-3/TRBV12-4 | CASTGLAGETQYF | TGTGCCAGCACAGGACTAGCGGGAGAGACCCAGTACTTC
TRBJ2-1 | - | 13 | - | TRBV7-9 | CASSLGEDNEQFF | TGTGCCAGCAGCTTGGGAGAGGACAATGAGCAGTTCTTC
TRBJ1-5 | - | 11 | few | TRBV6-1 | CASAANQPQHF | TGTGCCAGCGCGGCTAATCAGCCCCAGCATTTT
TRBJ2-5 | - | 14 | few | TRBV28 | CASRNLAVQETQYF | TGTGCCAGCAGGAACCTAGCAGTCCAAGAGACCCAGTACTTC
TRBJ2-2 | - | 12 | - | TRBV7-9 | CASSLLTGELFF | TGTGCCAGCAGCTTGCTCACCGGGGAGCTGTTTTTT
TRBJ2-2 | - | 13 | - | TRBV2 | CASSEDPTGELFF | TGTGCCAGCAGTGAAGACCCCACCGGGGAGCTGTTTTTT
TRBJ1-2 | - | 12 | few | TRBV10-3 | CAISEPDRSYTF | TGTGCCATCAGTGAGCCAGACAGGAGCTACACCTTC
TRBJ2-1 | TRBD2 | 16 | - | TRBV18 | CASSNSNLAGGNEQFF | TGTGCCAGCTCAAACTCTAATCTAGCGGGAGGGAATGAGCAGTTCTTC
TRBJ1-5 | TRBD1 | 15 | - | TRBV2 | CASSADRVSNQPQHF | TGTGCCAGCAGTGCGGACAGGGTGAGCAATCAGCCCCAGCATTTT
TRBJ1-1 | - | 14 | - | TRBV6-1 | CASSEPEGNTEAFF | TGTGCCAGCAGCGAGCCGGAGGGGAATACTGAAGCTTTCTTT
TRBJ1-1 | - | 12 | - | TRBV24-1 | CATSGGNTEAFF | TGTGCCACCAGTGGAGGGAACACTGAAGCTTTCTTT
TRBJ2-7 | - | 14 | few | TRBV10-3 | CAAKGTARGGEQYF | TGTGCCGCCAAGGGGACAGCCAGGGGAGGAGAGCAGTACTTC
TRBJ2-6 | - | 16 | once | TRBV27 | CASSPRGFSGANVLTF | TGTGCCAGCAGCCCGAGGGGGTTCTCTGGGGCCAACGTCCTGACTTTC
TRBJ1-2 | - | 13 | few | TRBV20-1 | CSARVPGNYGYTF | TGCAGTGCTCGGGTCCCGGGGAACTATGGCTACACCTTC
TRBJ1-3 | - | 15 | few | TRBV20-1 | CSARDGYISGNTIYF | TGCAGTGCTAGAGATGGGTACATCTCTGGAAACACCATATATTTT
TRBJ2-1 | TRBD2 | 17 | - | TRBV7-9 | CASSSPGLAGAGNEQFF | TGTGCCAGCAGCTCCCCGGGACTAGCGGGAGCAGGCAATGAGCAGTTCTTC
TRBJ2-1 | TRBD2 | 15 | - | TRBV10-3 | CAISLAGVSSNEQFF | TGTGCCATCAGTTTAGCGGGAGTGTCGTCCAATGAGCAGTTCTTC
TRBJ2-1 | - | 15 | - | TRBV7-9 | CASSLGVRFDNEQFF | TGTGCCAGCAGCTTAGGAGTGCGTTTCGACAATGAGCAGTTCTTC
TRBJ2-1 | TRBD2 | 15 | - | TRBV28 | CASTGLAGSLWEQFF | TGTGCCAGCACCGGACTAGCGGGATCTCTCTGGGAGCAGTTCTTC
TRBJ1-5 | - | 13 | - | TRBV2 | CASSQGKNQPQHF | TGTGCCAGCAGTCAGGGGAAGAATCAGCCCCAGCATTTT
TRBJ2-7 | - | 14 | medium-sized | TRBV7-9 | CASSRGQTKYEQYF | TGTGCCAGCAGCCGCGGACAGACAAAATACGAGCAGTACTTC
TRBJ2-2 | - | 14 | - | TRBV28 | CASSLRQVVGELFF | TGTGCCAGCAGTCTCAGACAGGTCGTCGGGGAGCTGTTTTTT
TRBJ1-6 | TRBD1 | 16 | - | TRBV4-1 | CASSSTGTGLNSPLHF | TGCGCCAGCAGCTCGACCGGGACAGGGCTGAATTCACCCCTCCACTTT
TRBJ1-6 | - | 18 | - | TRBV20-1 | CSARPLRGVITYNSPLHF | TGCAGTGCTAGACCTCTTAGGGGGGTTATTACCTATAATTCACCCCTCCACTTT
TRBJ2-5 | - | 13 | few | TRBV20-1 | CSASASGQLSQYF | TGCAGTGCTTCCGCTAGCGGACAGCTGTCCCAGTACTTC
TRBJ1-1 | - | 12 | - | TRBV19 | CASSKGLGRAFF | TGTGCCAGTAGTAAGGGTTTGGGTCGTGCTTTCTTT
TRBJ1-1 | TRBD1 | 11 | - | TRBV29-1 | CSAGDRGEAFF | TGCAGCGCCGGGGACAGGGGTGAAGCTTTCTTT
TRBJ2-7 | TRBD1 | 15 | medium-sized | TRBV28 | CASSALLDRGHEQYF | TGTGCCAGCAGTGCTCTCCTGGACAGGGGCCACGAGCAGTACTTC
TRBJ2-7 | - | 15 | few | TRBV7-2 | CASSLSGQTAYEQYF | TGTGCCAGCAGCTTATCCGGACAGACAGCCTACGAGCAGTACTTC
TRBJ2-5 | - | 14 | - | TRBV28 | CVSSLTETKETQYF | TGTGTCAGCAGTTTGACCGAAACCAAAGAGACCCAGTACTTC
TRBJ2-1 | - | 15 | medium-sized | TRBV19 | CASSIADGTYNEQFF | TGTGCCAGTAGTATAGCGGATGGGACCTACAATGAGCAGTTCTTC
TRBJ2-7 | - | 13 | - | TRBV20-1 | CSAPRDGSYEQYF | TGCAGTGCCCCCCGGGACGGGTCCTACGAGCAGTACTTC
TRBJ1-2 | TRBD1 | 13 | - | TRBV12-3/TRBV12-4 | CASSRDSNYGYTF | TGTGCCAGCAGCCGGGACAGTAACTATGGCTACACCTTC
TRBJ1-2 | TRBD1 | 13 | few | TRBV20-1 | CSVWDRSSYGYTF | TGCAGTGTTTGGGACAGGAGCTCTTATGGCTACACCTTC
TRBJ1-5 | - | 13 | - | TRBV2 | CASRQLSNQPQHF | TGTGCCAGCCGACAGCTTAGCAATCAGCCCCAGCATTTT
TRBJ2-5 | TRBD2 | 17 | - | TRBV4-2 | CASSQDRRLAGQETQYF | TGTGCCAGCAGCCAAGATAGAAGACTAGCGGGACAAGAGACCCAGTACTTC
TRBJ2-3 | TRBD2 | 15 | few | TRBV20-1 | CSARRLAGSTDTQYF | TGCAGTGCTAGGAGACTAGCGGGAAGCACAGATACGCAGTATTTT
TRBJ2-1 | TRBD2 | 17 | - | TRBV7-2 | CASSPPLAGGLGNEQFF | TGTGCCAGCAGCCCCCCCCTAGCGGGAGGGCTCGGCAATGAGCAGTTCTTC
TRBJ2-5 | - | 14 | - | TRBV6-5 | CASSYGPAQETQYF | TGTGCCAGCAGTTACGGACCCGCCCAGGAGACCCAGTACTTC